The present T cell receptor (beta chain) was sequenced within a study of technical replicates of blood from four donors (dated by TCRdb to 2016 to 2017). Library construction relied on the immunoSEQ multiplex PCR assay. Entries here come from immuneACCESS through TCRdb and include only in-frame sequences with V and J called. Some clones fail to appear in such tables; in the studies checked, an unresolved V gene covers under half of the shortfall, and the cause of the remainder is unknown. The sample table lists 53,000 or so clones, around 93% of them with a count of one. The ten top clones hold about 3.9% of the sample. Per the germline V gene (reference sequence), SGHKS is the CDR1 and YYEKEE is the CDR2. Ends trimmed: V by 0 bases, J by 8 bases; bases unmatched to a gene: 10. Reading from cysteine to phenylalanine, the CDR3 counts 15 amino acids. CDR3 DNA is the only sequence kept; it has 45 bases, read in frame from the first base.

On this clone: Its antigen remains undetermined. Base-call qualities are not available, and no considerably larger clone is one nucleotide away.

This TCR came from a human donor in good health. Some clones in this sample may be carry-over from other donors' samples. This chain is built from TRBV5-5 and TRBJ2-5, and 7 junction bases match TRBD2. Sequencing was performed on PBMCs. The base sequence is TGTGCCAGCAGCTTGGGGGACCTTGGGGGGGATACCCAGTACTTC. The resulting protein is CASSLGDLGGDTQYF.